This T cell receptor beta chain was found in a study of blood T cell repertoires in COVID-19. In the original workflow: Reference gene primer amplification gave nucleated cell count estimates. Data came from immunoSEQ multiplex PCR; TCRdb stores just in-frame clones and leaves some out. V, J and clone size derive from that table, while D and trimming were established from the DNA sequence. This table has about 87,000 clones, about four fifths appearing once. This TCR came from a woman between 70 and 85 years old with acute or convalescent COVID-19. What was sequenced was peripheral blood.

The CDR3: CATLDSTIAFF. The CDR3 bases are TGTGCCACCCTCGACAGTACGATAGCTTTCTTT. This chain links TRBV6-6 with TRBJ1-1; tentatively, D is TRBD1 (5 bases). This CDR3 spans 11 amino acids. Trimming took 10 bases from V and 10 from J, leaving 16 bases between them. CDR1 is MNHNY, CDR2 SVGAGI, per germline (reference sequence).